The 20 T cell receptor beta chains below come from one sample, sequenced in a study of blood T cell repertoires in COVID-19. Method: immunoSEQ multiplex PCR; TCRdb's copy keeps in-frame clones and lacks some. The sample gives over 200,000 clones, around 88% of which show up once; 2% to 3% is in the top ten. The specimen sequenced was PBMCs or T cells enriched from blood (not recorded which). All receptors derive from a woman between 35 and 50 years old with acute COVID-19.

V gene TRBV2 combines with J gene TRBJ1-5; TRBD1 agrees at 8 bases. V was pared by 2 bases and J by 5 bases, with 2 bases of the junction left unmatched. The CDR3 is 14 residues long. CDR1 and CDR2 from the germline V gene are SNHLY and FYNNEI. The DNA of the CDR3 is TGTGCCAGCAGTGAACAGACAGGGGATCAGCCCCAGCATTTT. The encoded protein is CASSEQTGDQPQHF.

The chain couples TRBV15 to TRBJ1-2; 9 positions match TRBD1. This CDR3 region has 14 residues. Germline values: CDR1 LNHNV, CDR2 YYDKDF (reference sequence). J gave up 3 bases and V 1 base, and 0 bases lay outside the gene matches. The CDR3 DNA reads TGTGCCACCAGCAGAGGGGACAGGGACTATGGCTACACCTTC. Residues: CATSRGDRDYGYTF.

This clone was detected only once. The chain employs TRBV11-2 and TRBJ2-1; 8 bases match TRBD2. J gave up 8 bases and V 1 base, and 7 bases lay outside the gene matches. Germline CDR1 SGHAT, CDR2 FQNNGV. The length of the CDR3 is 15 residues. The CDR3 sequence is CASSLVVGGAHEQFF. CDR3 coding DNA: TGTGCCAGCAGCTTAGTGGTCGGGGGGGCTCATGAGCAGTTCTTC.

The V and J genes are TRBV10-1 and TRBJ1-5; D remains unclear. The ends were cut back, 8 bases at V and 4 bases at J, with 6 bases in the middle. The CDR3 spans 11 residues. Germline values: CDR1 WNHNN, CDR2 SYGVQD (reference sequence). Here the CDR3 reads CASSFNQPQHF. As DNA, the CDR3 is TGCGCCAGCTCCTTTAATCAGCCCCAGCATTTT.

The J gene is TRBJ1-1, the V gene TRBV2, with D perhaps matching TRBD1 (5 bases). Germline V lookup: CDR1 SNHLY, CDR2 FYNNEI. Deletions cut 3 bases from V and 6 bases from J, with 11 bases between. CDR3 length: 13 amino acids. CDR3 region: CASSEGRRAEAFF. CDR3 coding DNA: TGTGCCAGCAGTGAGGGGCGTCGGGCTGAAGCTTTCTTT. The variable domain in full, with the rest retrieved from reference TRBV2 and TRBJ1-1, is EPEVTQTPSHQVTQMGQEVILRCVPISNHLYFYWYRQILGQKVEFLVSFYNNEISEKSEIFDDQFSVERPDGSNFTLKIRSTKLEDSAMYFCASSEGRRAEAFFGQGTRLTVV.

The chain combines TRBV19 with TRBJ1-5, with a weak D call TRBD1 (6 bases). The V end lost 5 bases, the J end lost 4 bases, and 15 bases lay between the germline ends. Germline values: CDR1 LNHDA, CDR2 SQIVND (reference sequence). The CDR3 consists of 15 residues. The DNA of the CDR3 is TGTGCCAGTAGTGAGGGACAAAGATGGAATCAGCCCCAGCATTTT. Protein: CASSEGQRWNQPQHF.

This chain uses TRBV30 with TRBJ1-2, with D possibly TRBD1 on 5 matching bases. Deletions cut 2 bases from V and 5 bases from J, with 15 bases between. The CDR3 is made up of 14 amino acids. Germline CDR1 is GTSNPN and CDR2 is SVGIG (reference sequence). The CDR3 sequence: CAWSPGGLRYGYTF. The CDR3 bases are TGTGCCTGGAGTCCCGGGGGGTTGAGATATGGCTACACCTTC. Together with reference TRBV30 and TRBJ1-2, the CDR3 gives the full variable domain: SQTIHQWPATLVQPVGSPLSLECTVEGTSNPNLYWYRQAAGRGLQLLFYSVGIGQISSEVPQNLSASRPQDRQFILSSKKLLLSDSGFYLCAWSPGGLRYGYTFGSGTRLTVV.

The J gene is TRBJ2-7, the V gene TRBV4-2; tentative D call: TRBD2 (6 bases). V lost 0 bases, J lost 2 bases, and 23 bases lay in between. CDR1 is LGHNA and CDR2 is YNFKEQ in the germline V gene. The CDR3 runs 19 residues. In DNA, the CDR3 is TGTGCCAGCAGCCAAGATCGGGGGTATGACAGTTCCTTCCCCTACGAGCAGTACTTC. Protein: CASSQDRGYDSSFPYEQYF.

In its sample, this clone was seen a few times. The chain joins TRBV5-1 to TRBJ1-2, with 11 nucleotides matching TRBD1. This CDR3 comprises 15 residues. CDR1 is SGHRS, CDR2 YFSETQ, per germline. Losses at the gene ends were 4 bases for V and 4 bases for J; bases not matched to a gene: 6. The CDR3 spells CASSQGQGASYGYTF. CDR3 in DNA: TGCGCCAGCAGCCAAGGACAGGGGGCTAGCTATGGCTACACCTTC. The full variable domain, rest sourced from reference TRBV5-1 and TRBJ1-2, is KAGVTQTPRYLIKTRGQQVTLSCSPISGHRSVSWYQQTPGQGLQFLFEYFSETQRNKGNFPGRFSGRQFSNSRSEMNVSTLELGDSALYLCASSQGQGASYGYTFGSGTRLTVV.

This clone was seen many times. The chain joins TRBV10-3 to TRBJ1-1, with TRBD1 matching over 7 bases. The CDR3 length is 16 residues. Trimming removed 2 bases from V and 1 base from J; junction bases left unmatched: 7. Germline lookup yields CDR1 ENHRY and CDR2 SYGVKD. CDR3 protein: CAISEGQGDWNTEAFF. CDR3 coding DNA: TGTGCCATCAGTGAGGGGCAGGGGGATTGGAACACTGAAGCTTTCTTT.

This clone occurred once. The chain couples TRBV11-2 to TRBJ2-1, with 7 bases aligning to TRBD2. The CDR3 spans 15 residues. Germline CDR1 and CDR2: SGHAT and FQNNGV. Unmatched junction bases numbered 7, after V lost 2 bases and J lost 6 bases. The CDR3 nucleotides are TGTGCCAGCAGCTTACCCAGCTCGGGGGGCAATGAGCAGTTCTTC. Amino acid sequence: CASSLPSSGGNEQFF.

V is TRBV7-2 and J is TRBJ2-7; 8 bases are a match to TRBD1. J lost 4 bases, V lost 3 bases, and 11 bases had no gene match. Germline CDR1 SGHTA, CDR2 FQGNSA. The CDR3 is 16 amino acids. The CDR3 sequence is CASSFQGAQGLYEQYV. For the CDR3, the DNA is TGTGCCAGCAGCTTCCAGGGGGCACAGGGTCTATACGAGCAGTACGTC.

CDR3 sequence (DNA): TGTGCCAGCAGAGGACAGTTAGAGACCCAGTACTTC. Translated, it gives CASRGQLETQYF. The chain links TRBV2 to TRBJ2-5; maybe TRBD1 (6 bases). The ends were cut back, 6 bases at V and 4 bases at J, with 9 bases in the middle. The germline V gene encodes CDR1 SNHLY and CDR2 FYNNEI. The CDR3 extends over 12 amino acids.

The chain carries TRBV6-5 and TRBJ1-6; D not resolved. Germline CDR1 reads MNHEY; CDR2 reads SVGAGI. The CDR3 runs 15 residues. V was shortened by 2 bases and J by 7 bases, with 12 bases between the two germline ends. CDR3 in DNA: TGTGCCAGCAGTTACGGGGAGGGTTGGAATTCACCCCTCCACTTT. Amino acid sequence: CASSYGEGWNSPLHF.

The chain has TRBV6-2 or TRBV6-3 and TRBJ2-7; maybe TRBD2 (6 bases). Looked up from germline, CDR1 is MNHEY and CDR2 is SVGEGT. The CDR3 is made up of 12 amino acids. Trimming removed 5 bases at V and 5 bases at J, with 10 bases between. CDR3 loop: CASSTWGDEQYF. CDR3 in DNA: TGTGCCAGCAGTACCTGGGGGGACGAGCAGTACTTC.

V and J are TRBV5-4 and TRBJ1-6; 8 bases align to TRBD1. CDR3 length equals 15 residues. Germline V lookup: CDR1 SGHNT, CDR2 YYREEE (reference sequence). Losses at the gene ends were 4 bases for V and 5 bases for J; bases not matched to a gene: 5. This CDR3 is CASSPGQGDNSPLHF. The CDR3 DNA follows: TGTGCCAGCAGCCCCGGACAGGGTGATAATTCACCCCTCCACTTT.

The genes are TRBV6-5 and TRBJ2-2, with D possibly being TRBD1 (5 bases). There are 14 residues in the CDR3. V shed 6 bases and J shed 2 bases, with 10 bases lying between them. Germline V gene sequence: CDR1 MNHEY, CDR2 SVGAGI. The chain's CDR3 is CASRGQINTGELFF. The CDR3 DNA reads TGTGCCAGCAGAGGACAAATAAACACCGGGGAGCTGTTTTTT.

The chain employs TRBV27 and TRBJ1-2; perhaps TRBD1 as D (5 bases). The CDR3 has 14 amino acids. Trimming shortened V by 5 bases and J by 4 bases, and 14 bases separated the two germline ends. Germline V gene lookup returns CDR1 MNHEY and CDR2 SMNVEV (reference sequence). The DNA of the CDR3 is TGTGCCAGCAGTCAGGGTAGGCTTAGCTATGGCTACACCTTC. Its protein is CASSQGRLSYGYTF.

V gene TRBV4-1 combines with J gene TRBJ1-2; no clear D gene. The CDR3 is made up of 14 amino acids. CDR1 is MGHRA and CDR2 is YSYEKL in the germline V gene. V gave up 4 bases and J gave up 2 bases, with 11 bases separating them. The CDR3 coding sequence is TGCGCCAGCAGCCCTCTCACGAGCAACTATGGCTACACCTTC. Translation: CASSPLTSNYGYTF.

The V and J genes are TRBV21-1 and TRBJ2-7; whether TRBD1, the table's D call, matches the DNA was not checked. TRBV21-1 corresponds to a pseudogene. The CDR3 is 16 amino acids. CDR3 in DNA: TGTGCCAGCAGCAAATGTCGGCAGGGCGATGCCTACGAGCAGTACGTC. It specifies CASSKCRQGDAYEQYV.